This T cell receptor beta chain stems from a study of T cell responses to AZD1222 COVID-19 vaccine. Whether given at about 4 or about 12 weeks, second doses were pooled. This CDR3 region has 16 residues. Germline CDR1 reads MNHEY; CDR2 reads SVGAGI. The junction had 11 bases not matched to a gene; V was cut back by 0 bases and J by 6 bases. Repertoires were generated with immunoSEQ multiplex PCR, while TCRdb's copy carries only in-frame clones and drops some. The sample lists over 120,000 clones, more than 70% occurring once. The rearrangement uses TRBV6-5 and TRBJ2-7; 7 bases match TRBD2. The sequencing here drew on peripheral blood, taken 28 days after the second AZD1222 dose. The source is an adult who received the AZD1222 COVID-19 vaccine. CDR3 residues: CASSYSGGTPEGEQYF. DNA of the CDR3: TGTGCCAGCAGTTACTCGGGGGGGACTCCCGAGGGCGAGCAGTACTTC.